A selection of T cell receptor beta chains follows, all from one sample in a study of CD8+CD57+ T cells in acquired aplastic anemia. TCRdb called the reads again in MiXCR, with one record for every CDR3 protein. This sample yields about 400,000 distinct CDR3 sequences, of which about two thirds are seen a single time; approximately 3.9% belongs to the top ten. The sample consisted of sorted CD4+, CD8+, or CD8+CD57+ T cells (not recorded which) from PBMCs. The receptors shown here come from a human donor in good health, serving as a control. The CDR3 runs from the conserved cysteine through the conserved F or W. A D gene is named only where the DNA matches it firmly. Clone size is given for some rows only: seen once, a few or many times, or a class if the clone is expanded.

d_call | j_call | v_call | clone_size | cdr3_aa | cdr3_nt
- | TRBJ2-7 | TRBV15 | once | CASSSSLAGKQYF | TGCGCCAGCAGCAGTTCGCTCGCGGGCAAGCAGTACTTC
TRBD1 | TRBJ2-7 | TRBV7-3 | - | CASSPSTGNEQYF | TGTGCCAGCAGCCCCTCGACAGGGAACGAGCAGTACTTC
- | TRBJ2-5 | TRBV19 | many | CASSAFRSQETQYF | TGTGCCAGTAGTGCCTTCAGGAGCCAAGAGACCCAGTACTTC
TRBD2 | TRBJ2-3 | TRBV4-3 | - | CASSQGFTSFWGGGTITSTDTQYF | TGCGCCAGCAGCCAAGGTTTCACGTCTTTCTGGGGCGGGGGGACCATTACTAGCACAGATACGCAGTATTTT
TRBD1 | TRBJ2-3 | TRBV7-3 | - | CASRPTGQGKLDF | TGTGCCAGCAGGCCCACTGGACAGGGTAAGTTGGATTTT
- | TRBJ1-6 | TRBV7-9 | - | CASSLTVNGSPLHF | TGTGCCAGCAGCTTAACCGTGAACGGGTCACCCCTCCACTTT
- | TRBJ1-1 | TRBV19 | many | CASSMGRAKVNTEAFF | TGTGCCAGTAGTATGGGCAGGGCAAAAGTGAACACTGAAGCTTTCTTT
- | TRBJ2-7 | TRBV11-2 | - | CASSPRDNNGHEQYF | TGTGCCAGCAGTCCCCGGGACAACAATGGCCACGAGCAGTACTTC
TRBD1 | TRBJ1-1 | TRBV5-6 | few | CASSLVDRGMNTEAFF | TGTGCCAGCAGCTTGGTGGACAGGGGGATGAACACTGAAGCTTTCTTT
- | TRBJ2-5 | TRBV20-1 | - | CSARVGEQETQYF | TGCAGTGCTAGAGTGGGGGAGCAAGAAACCCAGTACTTC
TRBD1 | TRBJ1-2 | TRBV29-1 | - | CSVSGQEFYGYTF | TGCAGCGTTTCGGGACAGGAGTTCTATGGCTACACCTTC
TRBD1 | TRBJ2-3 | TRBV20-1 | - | CSARLGTGDTDTQYF | TGCAGTGCTAGGCTAGGGACAGGGGATACAGATACGCAGTATTTT
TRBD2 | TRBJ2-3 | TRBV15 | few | CASSLARGGTDTQYF | TGTGCCAGCAGCTTAGCTCGCGGGGGGACAGATACGCAGTATTTT
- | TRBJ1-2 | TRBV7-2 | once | CASSLVGRRAVGQF | TGTGCCAGCAGCTTAGTAGGCCGGAGGGCAGTGGGGCAATTC
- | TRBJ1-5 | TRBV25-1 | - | CASSEYDNQPQHF | TGTGCCAGCAGTGAATATGACAATCAGCCCCAGCATTTT
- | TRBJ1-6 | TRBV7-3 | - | CASRKVDAYYEPLHF | TGTGCCAGCAGGAAAGTCGACGCCTACTACGAGCCGCTCCACTTT
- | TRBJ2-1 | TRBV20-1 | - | CSTGGKSEQFF | TGCAGTACCGGAGGAAAGAGTGAGCAGTTCTTC
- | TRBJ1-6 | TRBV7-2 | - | CASRTSPYNSPLHF | TGTGCCAGCAGGACATCCCCGTACAATTCACCCCTCCACTTT
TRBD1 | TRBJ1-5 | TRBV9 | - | CASSPGQGGNYPQHF | TGTGCCAGCAGCCCGGGACAGGGGGGAAATTACCCCCAGCATTTT
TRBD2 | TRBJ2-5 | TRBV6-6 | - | CASSARRPGLRIETQYF | TGTGCCAGCAGTGCCAGAAGACCGGGACTAAGGATCGAGACCCAGTACTTC